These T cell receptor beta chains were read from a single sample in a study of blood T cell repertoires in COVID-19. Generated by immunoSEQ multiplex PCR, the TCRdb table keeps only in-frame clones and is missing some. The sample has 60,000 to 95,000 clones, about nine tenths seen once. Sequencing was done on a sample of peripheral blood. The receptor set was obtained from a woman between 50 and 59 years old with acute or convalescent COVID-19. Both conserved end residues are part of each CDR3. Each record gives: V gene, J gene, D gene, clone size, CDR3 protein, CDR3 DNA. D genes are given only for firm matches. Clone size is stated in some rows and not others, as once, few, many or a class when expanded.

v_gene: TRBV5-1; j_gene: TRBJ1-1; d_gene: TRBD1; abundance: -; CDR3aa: CASSLEGGTGNTEAFF; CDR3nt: TGCGCCAGCAGCTTGGAAGGAGGGACAGGAAACACTGAAGCTTTCTTT
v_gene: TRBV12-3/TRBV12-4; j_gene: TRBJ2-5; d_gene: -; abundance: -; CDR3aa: CASSLAGKTQYF; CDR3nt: TGTGCCAGCAGTTTGGCGGGGAAGACCCAGTACTTC
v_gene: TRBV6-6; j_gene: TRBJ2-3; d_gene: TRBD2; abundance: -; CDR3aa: CASSLAGGGTDTQYF; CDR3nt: TGTGCCAGCAGTCTCGCGGGGGGCGGCACAGATACGCAGTATTTT
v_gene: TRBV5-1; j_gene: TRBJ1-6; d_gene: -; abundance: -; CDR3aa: CASNPASGPVDSPLHF; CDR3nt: TGCGCCAGCAACCCTGCATCAGGGCCCGTTGATTCACCCCTCCACTTT
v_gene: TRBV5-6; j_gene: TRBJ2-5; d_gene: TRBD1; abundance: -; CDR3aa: CASSPRTGGETQYF; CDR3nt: TGTGCCAGCAGCCCGCGGACAGGGGGAGAGACCCAGTACTTC
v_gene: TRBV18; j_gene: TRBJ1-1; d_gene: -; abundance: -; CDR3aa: CASSPLGPNTNTEAFF; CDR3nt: TGTGCCAGCTCACCGCTAGGTCCGAACACGAACACTGAAGCTTTCTTT
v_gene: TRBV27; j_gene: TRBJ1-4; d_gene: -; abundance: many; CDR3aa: CASSRSRVAEKLFF; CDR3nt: TGTGCCAGCAGTAGGAGCCGCGTAGCCGAAAAACTGTTTTTT
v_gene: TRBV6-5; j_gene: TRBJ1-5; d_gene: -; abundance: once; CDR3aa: CASSIDRTEGQPQHF; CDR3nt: TGTGCCAGCAGCATAGATAGGACAGAGGGACAGCCCCAGCATTTT
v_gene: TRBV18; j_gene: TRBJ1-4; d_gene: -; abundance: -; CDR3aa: CASSANSVGANEKLFF; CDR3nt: TGTGCCAGCTCCGCCAACTCGGTGGGAGCCAATGAAAAACTGTTTTTT
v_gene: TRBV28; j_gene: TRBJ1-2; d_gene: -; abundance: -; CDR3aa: CASSFFRVSRYGYTF; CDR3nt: TGTGCCAGCAGTTTCTTCAGGGTTTCCCGCTATGGCTACACCTTC
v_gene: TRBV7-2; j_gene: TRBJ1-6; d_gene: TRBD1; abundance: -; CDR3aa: CASSDTGVYSPLHF; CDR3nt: TGTGCCAGCAGCGATACAGGGGTCTACTCACCCCTCCACTTT
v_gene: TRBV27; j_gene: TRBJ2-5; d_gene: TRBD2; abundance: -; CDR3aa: CASRSSRLAGWETQYF; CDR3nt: TGTGCCAGCAGATCCTCCCGACTAGCGGGTTGGGAGACCCAGTACTTC
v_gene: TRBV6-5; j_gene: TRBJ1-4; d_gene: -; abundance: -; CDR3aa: CASSYRGRGNEKLFF; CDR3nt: TGTGCCAGCAGTTACCGGGGCAGGGGTAATGAAAAACTGTTTTTT